A single T cell receptor (beta chain) is shown here with its context. In the study's own analysis: Nucleated cell number was recorded as an estimate derived from reference gene primer amplification. TCRdb's table, derived via immunoSEQ multiplex PCR, lists solely in-frame clones and lacks some. D and trimming were read from the DNA, whereas the V and J calls and clone size are those reported in that table. The profile shows some 37,000 clones, around nine tenths of them singletons. The sample comes from a study of blood T cell repertoires in COVID-19. The overall study: Samples taken during acute and convalescent COVID-19 were collected in the United States, Italy and Spain. In each case, the material was cDNA or gDNA derived from T cells, B-cell-depleted T cells, or PBMCs.

Losses at the gene ends were 4 bases for V and 0 bases for J; bases not matched to a gene: 4. This CDR3 is built from 16 residues. The germline CDR1 and CDR2 sequences are SGHNT and YYREEE (reference sequence). The chain links TRBV5-4 to TRBJ2-3, with 11 bases identical to TRBD2. The sequenced material came from peripheral blood. The source is a woman between 65 and 79 years old with acute or convalescent COVID-19. The CDR3 DNA follows: TGTGCCAGCAGCCTGAGACTAGCGGGGAGCACAGATACGCAGTATTTT. It codes for CASSLRLAGSTDTQYF.